The clone carrying this TCR beta chain appeared a few times. As yet, its antigen is unknown. The data are from a study of T-cell reconstitution after alpha-beta-depleted transplantation in children. The study, taken as a whole, reports: Several hundred expanded graft clones reportedly supplied alpha-beta T cells about two months after transplant. It was newly produced T cells that mostly accounted for T-cell counts and diversity one year after transplant. The high TCRbeta diversity at day 60 in some patients came from surviving recipient T cells and thymic progenitors.

This CDR3 contains 16 residues. V was shortened by 5 bases and J by 0 bases, with 11 bases between the two germline ends. In germline, CDR1 is SEHNR, CDR2 FQNEAQ (reference sequence). The library targeted TCRbeta and was prepared with unique molecular identifiers. TCRdb re-derived calls from the PCR reads in MiXCR, one entry per CDR3 protein. The sample holds 800,000 to 1,000,000 distinct CDR3 sequences, under 30% seen once. This chain links TRBV7-9 with TRBJ2-6, with D unresolved. The source material was PBMCs, mostly from graft donor cells, sampled 360 days after TCRalphabeta/CD19-depleted stem cell transplant. This sequence originates from a boy in the first two years of life who had a stem cell transplant for SCID, so the T cells may come from the graft donor. As DNA, the CDR3 is TGTGCCAGCAGCCCTTCCCCACTCTCTGGGGCCAACGTCCTGACTTTC. Amino acids: CASSPSPLSGANVLTF.